This T cell receptor beta chain was captured in a study of identical twins. From germline, CDR1 is SEHNR and CDR2 FQNEAQ (reference sequence). The CDR3 contains 14 residues. The V end lost 1 base, the J end lost 2 bases, and 9 bases lay between the germline ends. TCRdb itself ran the 5' RACE reads through MiXCR, one entry per CDR3 protein. In the table there are nearly 200,000 distinct CDR3 sequences, more than 15% of which are singletons. The sample was also reused in another study, on T cells expressing NK-cell markers.

This sequence was found in a woman aged 18-30 years in good health. The sample taken for sequencing was CD8+ T cells sorted from blood. The chain is built from TRBV7-9 and TRBJ2-7, with unresolved D. This chain's CDR3 is CASSLEGGAYEQYF. The CDR3 region has the DNA TGTGCCAGCAGCTTAGAAGGCGGAGCCTACGAGCAGTACTTC.